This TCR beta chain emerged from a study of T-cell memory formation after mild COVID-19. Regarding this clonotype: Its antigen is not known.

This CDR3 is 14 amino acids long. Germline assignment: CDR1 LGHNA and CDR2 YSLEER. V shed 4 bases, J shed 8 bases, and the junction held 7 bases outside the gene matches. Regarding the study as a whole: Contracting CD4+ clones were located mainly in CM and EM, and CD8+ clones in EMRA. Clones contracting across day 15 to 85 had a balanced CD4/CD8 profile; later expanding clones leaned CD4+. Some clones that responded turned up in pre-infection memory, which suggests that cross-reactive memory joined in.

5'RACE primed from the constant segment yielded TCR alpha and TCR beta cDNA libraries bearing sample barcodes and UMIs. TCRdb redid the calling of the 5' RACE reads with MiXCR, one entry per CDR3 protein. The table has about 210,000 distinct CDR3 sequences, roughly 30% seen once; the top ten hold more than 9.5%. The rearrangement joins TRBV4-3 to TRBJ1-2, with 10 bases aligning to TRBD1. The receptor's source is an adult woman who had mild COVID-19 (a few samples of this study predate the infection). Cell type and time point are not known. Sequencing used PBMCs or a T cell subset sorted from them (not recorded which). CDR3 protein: CASSRGTGVEGYTF. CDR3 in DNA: TGCGCCAGCAGCCGAGGGACAGGGGTGGAAGGCTACACCTTC.